This T cell receptor (beta chain) was sequenced in a study of T cell responses to AZD1222 COVID-19 vaccine. Study-level points and caveats: Spike-specific TCR breadth rose after two AZD1222 doses, and depth rose as well. Mostly white British, mostly female donors; authors suggested clonal diversity may be underestimated. Spike was spanned by vaccine-associated CD4 TCRs, with dominance at 160-218 and 743-854. Of the AZD1222 recipients, only five or six were seropositive at baseline.

Germline loops: CDR1 SGHTA, CDR2 FQGNSA. The ends lost 1 base at V and 4 bases at J; junction bases unmatched: 4. This CDR3 has 16 amino acids. Worth noting for this clone: Its antigen is undetermined.

Measured with immunoSEQ multiplex PCR; TCRdb has only the in-frame clones, and not every one. Among around 130,000 clones listed, 86% were seen once. This specimen consisted of peripheral blood, obtained 28 days after the second AZD1222 dose. The clonotype originates from an adult who received the AZD1222 COVID-19 vaccine. The chain links TRBV7-2 to TRBJ2-2; 9 nucleotides agree with TRBD2. The CDR3 region is CASSLVSGGLTGELFF. CDR3 DNA: TGTGCCAGCAGCTTAGTTAGCGGGGGACTCACCGGGGAGCTGTTTTTT. Drawing the rest from reference TRBV7-2 and TRBJ2-2, the complete variable domain is GAGVSQSPSNKVTEKGKDVELRCDPISGHTALYWYRQSLGQGLEFLIYFQGNSAPDKSGLPSDRFSAERTGGSVSTLTIQRTQQEDSAVYLCASSLVSGGLTGELFFGEGSRLTVL.